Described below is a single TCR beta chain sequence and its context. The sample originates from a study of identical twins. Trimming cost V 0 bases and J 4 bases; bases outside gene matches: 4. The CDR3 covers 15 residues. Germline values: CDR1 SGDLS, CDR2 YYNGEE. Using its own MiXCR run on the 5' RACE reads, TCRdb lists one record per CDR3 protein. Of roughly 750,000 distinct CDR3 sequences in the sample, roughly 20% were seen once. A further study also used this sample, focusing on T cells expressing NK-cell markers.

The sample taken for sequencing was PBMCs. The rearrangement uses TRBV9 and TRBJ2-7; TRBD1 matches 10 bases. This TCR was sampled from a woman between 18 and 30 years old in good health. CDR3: CASSVAPDRGYEQYF. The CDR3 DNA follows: TGTGCCAGCAGCGTAGCTCCGGACAGGGGGTACGAGCAGTACTTC.